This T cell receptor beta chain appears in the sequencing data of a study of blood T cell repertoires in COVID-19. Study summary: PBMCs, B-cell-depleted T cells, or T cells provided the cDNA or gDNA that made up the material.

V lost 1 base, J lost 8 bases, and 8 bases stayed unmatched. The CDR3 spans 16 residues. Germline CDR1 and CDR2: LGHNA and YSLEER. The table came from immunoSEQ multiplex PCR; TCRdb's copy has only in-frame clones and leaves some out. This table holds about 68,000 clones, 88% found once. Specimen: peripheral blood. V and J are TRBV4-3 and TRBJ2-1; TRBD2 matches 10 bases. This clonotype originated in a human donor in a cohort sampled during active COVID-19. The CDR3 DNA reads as TGCGCCAGCAGCCAAGGTAGCGGGAGGAGGGCGGATGAGCAGTTCTTC. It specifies CASSQGSGRRADEQFF.